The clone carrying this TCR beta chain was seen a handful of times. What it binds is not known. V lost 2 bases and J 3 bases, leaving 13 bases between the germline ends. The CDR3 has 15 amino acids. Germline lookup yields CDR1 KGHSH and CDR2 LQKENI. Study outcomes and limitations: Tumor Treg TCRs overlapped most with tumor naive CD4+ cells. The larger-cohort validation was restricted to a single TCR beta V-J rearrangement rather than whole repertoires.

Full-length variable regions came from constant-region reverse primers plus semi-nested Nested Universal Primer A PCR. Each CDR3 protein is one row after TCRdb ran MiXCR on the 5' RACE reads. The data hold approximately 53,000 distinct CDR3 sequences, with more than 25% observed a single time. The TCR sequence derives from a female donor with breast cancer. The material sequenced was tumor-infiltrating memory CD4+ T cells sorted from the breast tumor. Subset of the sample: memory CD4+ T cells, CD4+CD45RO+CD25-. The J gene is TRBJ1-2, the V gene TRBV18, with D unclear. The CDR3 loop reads CASSPETSAHYGYTF. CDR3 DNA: TGTGCCAGCTCACCAGAGACGTCGGCCCACTATGGCTACACCTTC.